Shown below are 25 T cell receptor beta chains from a single sample sequenced in a study of T cells in Graves' hyperthyroidism and ophthalmopathy. RNA transcripts provided the source from which TCR beta CDR3 regions were amplified. First-round RT-PCR of the TCR CDR3 relied on the HTBI primer set. TCRdb processed the multiplex PCR reads anew with MiXCR; each CDR3 protein has one entry. The data hold 450,000 to 550,000 distinct CDR3 sequences, with about 24% observed a single time. Sequencing input: blood. The receptors derive from a woman aged 30 to 39 with Graves' ophthalmopathy.

This clonotype has more than one count but fewer than ten. This sequence joins TRBV5-1 and TRBJ2-4; no definite D call. V was clipped by 0 bases and J by 0 bases, with 13 bases between them. Looked up from germline, CDR1 is SGHRS and CDR2 is YFSETQ. The CDR3 loop spans 17 amino acids. DNA for the CDR3: TGCGCCAGCAGCTTGGCCTACGTGGTGGGAGCCAAAAACATTCAGTACTTC. This gives the protein CASSLAYVVGAKNIQYF.

This clonotype was seen ten or more times. V is TRBV9 and J is TRBJ1-1; perhaps TRBD1 as D (6 bases). V gave up 0 bases and J gave up 7 bases, with 13 bases separating them. The V gene's germline CDR1 is SGDLS and CDR2 YYNGEE. This CDR3 contains 14 residues. In DNA form, the CDR3 reads TGTGCCAGCAGCGTAGCACAGGGAGAGGGTGAAGCTTTCTTT. It specifies CASSVAQGEGEAFF.

The table lists this clonotype with many counts. V and J are TRBV29-1 and TRBJ1-1, with 9 nucleotides matching TRBD1. Germline V gene sequence: CDR1 SQVTM, CDR2 ANQGSEA. The CDR3 is 16 residues long. V lost 2 bases, J lost 5 bases, and 12 bases stayed unmatched. The CDR3 protein is CSVESGTGLVRTEAFF. In DNA form, the CDR3 reads TGCAGCGTTGAATCCGGGACAGGGCTGGTGCGGACTGAAGCTTTCTTT. The complete variable domain, with remaining parts taken from reference TRBV29-1 and TRBJ1-1, reads SAVISQKPSRDICQRGTSLTIQCQVDSQVTMMFWYRQQPGQSLTLIATANQGSEATYESGFVIDKFPISRPNLTFSTLTVSNMSPEDSSIYLCSVESGTGLVRTEAFFGQGTRLTVV.

This clonotype was seen many times. The chain joins TRBV12-3 or TRBV12-4 to TRBJ2-7; a weak D match, TRBD1 (6 bases). V was clipped by 6 bases and J by 4 bases, with 19 bases between them. The CDR3 is made up of 15 amino acids. In DNA, the CDR3 is TGTGCCAGCAGCCTCCGGGGAACAGGGCCTTACGAGCAGTACTTC. Its protein is CASSLRGTGPYEQYF.

The CDR3 bases are TGTGCCAGCAGCTCAGGAGTTTACGAGCAGTACTTC. Translated: CASSSGVYEQYF. The rearrangement joins TRBV7-9 to TRBJ2-7; unclear D gene. Germline V gives CDR1 SEHNR, CDR2 FQNEAQ (reference sequence). This CDR3 has 12 residues. Trimming removed 4 bases from V and 4 bases from J, with 8 bases in between.

In its sample, this clonotype was seen many times. This chain uses TRBV6-2 or TRBV6-3 with TRBJ1-5; possibly TRBD1 for D (6 bases). V was clipped by 6 bases and J by 7 bases, with 16 bases between them. Germline V gene sequence: CDR1 MNHEY, CDR2 SVGEGT. The CDR3 spans 14 residues. The CDR3 DNA sequence: TGTGCCAGCAGCCAAATCGGGGGCGGGCAGCCCCAGCATTTT. As protein: CASSQIGGGQPQHF.

The chain combines TRBV25-1 with TRBJ2-7; D is possibly TRBD2 (5 bases). V was shortened by 1 base and J by 6 bases, with 16 bases between the two germline ends. The germline V gene has CDR1 MGHDK and CDR2 SYGVNS. The CDR3 length is 15 residues. The CDR3 DNA reads as TGTGCCAGCAGTGAATCGGGGTCCTACCCTCTCGAGCAGTACTTC. As protein: CASSESGSYPLEQYF.

This clonotype was seen ten or more times. V and J are TRBV29-1 and TRBJ2-5, with 9 nucleotides matching TRBD2. The J segment lost 2 bases and the V segment lost 4 bases, leaving 8 bases of the junction unmatched. Germline CDR1 reads SQVTM; CDR2 reads ANQGSEA. CDR3 length equals 15 residues. The CDR3 DNA follows: TGCAGCGTTGCAAAAGCTAGCGGGGCTCAAGAGACCCAGTACTTC. Translated: CSVAKASGAQETQYF.

This clonotype was seen ten or more times. The genes are TRBV28 and TRBJ1-1, with 7 bases matching TRBD1. The CDR3 consists of 14 residues. Germline trimming cut 5 bases from V and 4 bases from J; bases unmatched to any gene: 7. CDR1 is MDHEN and CDR2 is SYDVKM in the germline V gene. Here the CDR3 reads CASSTTGVVTEAFF. Here the CDR3 DNA reads TGTGCCAGCAGTACCACAGGGGTCGTCACTGAAGCTTTCTTT.

The chain links TRBV6-1 to TRBJ1-5; D is ambiguous. V was pared by 6 bases and J by 0 bases, with 15 bases between. This CDR3 comprises 16 residues. Germline CDR1 and CDR2: MNHNS and SASEGT. The CDR3 loop is CASRAGSGYSNQPQHF. The CDR3 DNA reads as TGTGCCAGCAGGGCAGGATCGGGGTATAGCAATCAGCCCCAGCATTTT.

This clonotype was counted at least ten times. This chain uses TRBV19 with TRBJ1-5, with unresolved D. The ends were cut back, 7 bases at V and 0 bases at J, with 13 bases in the middle. Germline assignment: CDR1 LNHDA and CDR2 SQIVND (reference sequence). This CDR3 is built from 15 residues. DNA for the CDR3: TGTGCCAGTACCGGACGCGGTTATAGCAATCAGCCCCAGCATTTT. It codes for CASTGRGYSNQPQHF.

The V call is TRBV19, the J call TRBJ2-2; 8 bases match TRBD1. V trimming: 3 bases; J trimming: 7 bases; junction bases outside the gene matches: 7. The CDR3 covers 15 residues. Germline V gives CDR1 LNHDA, CDR2 SQIVND (reference sequence). The CDR3 spells CASSMETGVGGELFF. The CDR3 DNA sequence: TGTGCCAGTAGTATGGAGACAGGGGTTGGCGGGGAGCTGTTTTTT. The variable domain in full, completed from reference TRBV19 and TRBJ2-2, reads DGGITQSPKYLFRKEGQNVTLSCEQNLNHDAMYWYRQDPGQGLRLIYYSQIVNDFQKGDIAEGYSVSREKKESFPLTVTSAQKNPTAFYLCASSMETGVGGELFFGEGSRLTVL.

In its sample, this clonotype was seen once. V gene TRBV6-1 combines with J gene TRBJ2-5; D call uncertain. The germline V gene has CDR1 MNHNS and CDR2 SASEGT. CDR3 size: 13 residues. V was pared by 4 bases and J by 2 bases, with 8 bases between. CDR3 protein: CASSVVGQETQYF. DNA for the CDR3: TGTGCCAGCAGTGTAGTAGGGCAAGAGACCCAGTACTTC.

In this sample, this clonotype turned up many times. The rearrangement links TRBV2 to TRBJ1-5; D perhaps matches TRBD1 (5 bases). V was cut by 5 bases and J by 2 bases, with 16 bases left in between. Germline values: CDR1 SNHLY, CDR2 FYNNEI. The CDR3 length is 16 residues. The CDR3 DNA reads as TGTGCCAGCAGTCCTAGGGGAGTGCTTGGCAATCAGCCCCAGCATTTT. It specifies CASSPRGVLGNQPQHF.

The V gene is TRBV3-1, the J gene TRBJ2-7, with D unresolved. V lost 1 base, J lost 1 base, and 20 bases lay in between. Germline loops: CDR1 LGHDT, CDR2 YNNKEL (reference sequence). This CDR3 comprises 18 residues. This CDR3 is CASSQAMPGYTRSYEQYF. CDR3 DNA: TGTGCCAGCAGCCAAGCCATGCCCGGATACACAAGATCCTACGAGCAGTACTTC.

Concerning this clonotype: The junction differs from germline at one of its ends, possibly a read error. The J gene is TRBJ1-1, the V gene TRBV6-1; D is possibly TRBD1 (6 bases). CDR3 length equals 15 residues. Germline V CDR1 and CDR2: MNHNS, SASEGT. The DNA of the CDR3 is TGTGCCAGCAGTAGGGGGGGACACATGAACACTGAAGCTTGCTTT. Encoded protein: CASSRGGHMNTEACF.

This clonotype has at least ten counts. The CDR3 region has the DNA TGTGCCAGCAGTTACTCGACTAGCGGGGGGAACGGGGAGCTGTTTTTT. Translation: CASSYSTSGGNGELFF. The chain has TRBV6-5 and TRBJ2-2; 13 nucleotides agree with TRBD2. The CDR3 sequence is 16 residues long. The germline V gene has CDR1 MNHEY and CDR2 SVGAGI. The ends lost 0 bases at V and 7 bases at J; junction bases unmatched: 2.

This chain uses TRBV2 with TRBJ2-7; D is undetermined. The CDR3 runs to 12 residues. Trimming shortened V by 8 bases and J by 6 bases, and 14 bases separated the two germline ends. CDR1 is SNHLY and CDR2 is FYNNEI in the germline V gene. The CDR3 sequence: CASSLWSAEQYF. CDR3 nucleotides: TGTGCCAGCTCGCTATGGTCAGCCGAGCAGTACTTC.

In this sample, this clonotype turned up many times. The CDR3, as DNA: TGTGCCAGCAGCTCATCCACCCGGGGACCACTCTTTGGAGCTTTCTTT. This codes for CASSSSTRGPLFGAFF. The V gene is TRBV11-1, the J gene TRBJ1-1; D perhaps matches TRBD1 (5 bases). The V and J ends lost 4 bases and 10 bases respectively, with 25 bases between them. Germline CDR1 reads SGHAT; CDR2 reads FQDESV (reference sequence). The CDR3 contains 16 residues.

The table lists this clonotype with many counts. The genes are TRBV27 and TRBJ2-5; weak D call: TRBD2 (6 bases). V gave up 3 bases and J gave up 3 bases, with 17 bases separating them. The CDR3 consists of 16 residues. Germline assignment: CDR1 MNHEY and CDR2 SMNVEV (reference sequence). Here the CDR3 reads CASSFYWGGGEETQYF. DNA of the CDR3: TGTGCCAGCAGTTTTTATTGGGGAGGTGGAGAAGAGACCCAGTACTTC.

V usage is TRBV11-2 and J usage is TRBJ2-5; the D is unclear. The CDR3 sequence is 16 residues long. CDR1 and CDR2 from the germline V gene are SGHAT and FQNNGV. Trimming left V 0 bases short and J 2 bases short, with 13 bases between. The CDR3: CASSLDFRPGQETQYF. The CDR3 coding sequence is TGTGCCAGCAGCTTAGATTTCCGTCCAGGACAAGAGACCCAGTACTTC.

There are many counts of this clonotype. The chain couples TRBV20-1 to TRBJ1-5; TRBD1 might be the D (5 bases). Germline loops: CDR1 DFQATT, CDR2 SNEGSKA (reference sequence). The CDR3 totals 16 residues. Trimming shortened V by 3 bases and J by 0 bases, and 15 bases separated the two germline ends. For the CDR3, the DNA is TGCAGTGCTAGTGCACCCTCCAGGGATAGCAATCAGCCCCAGCATTTT. Protein: CSASAPSRDSNQPQHF.

This clonotype was counted ten times or more. J is TRBJ2-7 and V is TRBV12-3 or TRBV12-4; 7 nucleotides line up with TRBD1. After removal of 6 bases from V and 5 bases from J, the junction contained 13 bases not matched to a gene. The CDR3 is 15 residues long. The CDR3 nucleotides read TGTGCCAGCAGCCTCCGGGCAGGGGGTTTACACGAGCAGTACTTC. Protein: CASSLRAGGLHEQYF.

The chain uses TRBV11-2 and TRBJ1-6; D ambiguous. This CDR3 region has 17 residues. The V end was cut by 4 bases, the J end by 6 bases, with 19 bases between. Looked up from germline, CDR1 is SGHAT and CDR2 is FQNNGV. The DNA of the CDR3 is TGTGCCAGCAGCTCGACGATCGGGTCTTTACCTAATTCACCCCTCCACTTT. This gives the protein CASSSTIGSLPNSPLHF. The variable domain in full, completed from reference TRBV11-2 and TRBJ1-6, reads EAGVAQSPRYKIIEKRQSVAFWCNPISGHATLYWYQQILGQGPKLLIQFQNNGVVDDSQLPKDRFSAERLKGVDSTLKIQPAKLEDSAVYLCASSSTIGSLPNSPLHFGNGTRLTVT.

This rearrangement joins TRBV14 to TRBJ2-2; the D is unclear. The CDR3 runs 16 residues. In germline, CDR1 is SGHDN, CDR2 FVKESK. V was shortened by 1 base and J by 0 bases, with 9 bases between the two germline ends. The chain's CDR3 is CASSQGGVPNTGELFF. The DNA of the CDR3 is TGTGCCAGCAGCCAAGGTGGGGTTCCGAACACCGGGGAGCTGTTTTTT.